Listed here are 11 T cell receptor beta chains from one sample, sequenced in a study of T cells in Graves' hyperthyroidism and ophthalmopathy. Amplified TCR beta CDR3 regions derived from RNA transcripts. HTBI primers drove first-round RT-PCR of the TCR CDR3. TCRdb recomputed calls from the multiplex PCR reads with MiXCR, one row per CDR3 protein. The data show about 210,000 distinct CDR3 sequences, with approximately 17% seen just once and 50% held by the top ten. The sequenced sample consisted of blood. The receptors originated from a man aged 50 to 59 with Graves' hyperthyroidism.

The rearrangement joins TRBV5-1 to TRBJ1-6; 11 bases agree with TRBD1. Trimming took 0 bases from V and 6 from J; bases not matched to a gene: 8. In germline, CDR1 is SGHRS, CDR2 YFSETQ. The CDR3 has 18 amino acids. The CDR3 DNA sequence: TGCGCCAGCAGCTTGGGGACAGGGGGCGGAATGACTAATTCACCCCTCCACTTT. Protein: CASSLGTGGGMTNSPLHF.

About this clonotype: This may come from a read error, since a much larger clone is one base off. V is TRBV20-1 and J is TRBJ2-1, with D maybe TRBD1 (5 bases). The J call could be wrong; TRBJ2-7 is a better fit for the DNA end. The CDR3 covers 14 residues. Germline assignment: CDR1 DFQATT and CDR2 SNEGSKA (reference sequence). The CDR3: CSAHRAGISYEQYF. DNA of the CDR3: TGCAGTGCTCACCGGGCAGGGATCTCCTACGAGCAGTACTTC.

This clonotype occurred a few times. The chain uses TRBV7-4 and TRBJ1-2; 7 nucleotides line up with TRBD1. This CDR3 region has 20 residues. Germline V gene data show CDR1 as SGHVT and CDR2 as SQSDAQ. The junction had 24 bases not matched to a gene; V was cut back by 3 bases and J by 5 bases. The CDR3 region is CASSLRVVLGAGQRRYGYTF. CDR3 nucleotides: TGTGCCAGCAGCTTGAGGGTGGTACTAGGCGCGGGACAGAGAAGATATGGCTACACCTTC.

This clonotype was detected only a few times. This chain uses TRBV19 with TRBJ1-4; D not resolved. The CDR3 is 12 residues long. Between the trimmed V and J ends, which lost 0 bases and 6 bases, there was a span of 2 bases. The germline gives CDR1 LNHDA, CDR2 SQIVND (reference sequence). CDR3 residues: CASSIDDEKLFF. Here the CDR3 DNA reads TGTGCCAGTAGTATAGATGATGAAAAACTGTTTTTT.

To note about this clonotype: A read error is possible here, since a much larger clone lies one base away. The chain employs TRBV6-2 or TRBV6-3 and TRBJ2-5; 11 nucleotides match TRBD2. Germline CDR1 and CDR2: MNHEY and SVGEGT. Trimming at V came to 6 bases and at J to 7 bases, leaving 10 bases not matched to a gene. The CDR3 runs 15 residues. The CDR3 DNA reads TGTGCCAGCAGCGACCTAGCGGGAGGTTGGGGGACCCAGTACTTC. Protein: CASSDLAGGWGTQYF.

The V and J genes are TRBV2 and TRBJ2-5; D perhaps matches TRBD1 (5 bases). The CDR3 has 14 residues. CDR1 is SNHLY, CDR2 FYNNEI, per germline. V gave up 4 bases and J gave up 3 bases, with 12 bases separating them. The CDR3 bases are TGTGCCAGCAGTGTTTGGACACGAGAAGAGACCCAGTACTTC. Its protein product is CASSVWTREETQYF.

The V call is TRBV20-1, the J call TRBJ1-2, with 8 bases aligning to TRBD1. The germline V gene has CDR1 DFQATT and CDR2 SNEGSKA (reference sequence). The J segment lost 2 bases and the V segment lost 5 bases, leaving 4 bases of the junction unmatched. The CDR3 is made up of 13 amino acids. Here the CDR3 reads CSAGTGGNYGYTF. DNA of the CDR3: TGCAGTGCTGGGACAGGAGGAAACTATGGCTACACCTTC.

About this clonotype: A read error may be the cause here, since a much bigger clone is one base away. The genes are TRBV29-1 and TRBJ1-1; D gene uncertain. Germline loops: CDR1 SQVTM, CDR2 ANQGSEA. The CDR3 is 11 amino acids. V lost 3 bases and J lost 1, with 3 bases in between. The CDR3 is CSVDRNTEAFF. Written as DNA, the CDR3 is TGCAGCGTTGACAGGAACACTGAAGCTTTCTTT.

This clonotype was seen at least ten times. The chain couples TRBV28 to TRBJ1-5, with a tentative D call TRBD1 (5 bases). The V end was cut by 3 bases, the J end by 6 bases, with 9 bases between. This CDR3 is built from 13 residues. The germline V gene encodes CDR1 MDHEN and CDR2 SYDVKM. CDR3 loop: CASSFPGGQPQHF. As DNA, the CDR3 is TGTGCCAGCAGTTTTCCGGGGGGTCAGCCCCAGCATTTT.

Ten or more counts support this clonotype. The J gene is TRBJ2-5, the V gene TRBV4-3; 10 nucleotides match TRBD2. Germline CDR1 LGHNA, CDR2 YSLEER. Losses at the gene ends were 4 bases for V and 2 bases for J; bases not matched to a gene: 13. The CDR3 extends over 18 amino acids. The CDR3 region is CASSPHPLGAGGQETQYF. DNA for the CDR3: TGCGCCAGCAGCCCCCACCCCCTTGGAGCGGGAGGGCAAGAGACCCAGTACTTC.

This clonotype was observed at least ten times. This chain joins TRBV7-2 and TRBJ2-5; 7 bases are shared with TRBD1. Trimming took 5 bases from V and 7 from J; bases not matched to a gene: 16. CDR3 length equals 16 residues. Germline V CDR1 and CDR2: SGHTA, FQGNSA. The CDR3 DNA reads TGTGCCAGCAGCCCCCTCGGGACAGCGATGATGGGGACCCAGTACTTC. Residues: CASSPLGTAMMGTQYF.